One sample yielded the 18 T cell receptor beta chains listed below, sequenced in a study of Ad26.COV2.S vaccination and SARS-CoV-2 variants (dated by TCRdb to the early 2020s). Preparation of the library involved the immunoSEQ multiplex PCR assay. In TCRdb, the immuneACCESS table is reduced to in-frame sequences with V and J assigned. These tables do not hold every clone; where another copy was compared, an unresolved V gene accounts for under half, and the others remain unexplained. This sample holds roughly 140,000 clones; roughly 85% were observed only once. The ten largest clonotypes hold more than 4.5% of the sample. What this sample's time point label stands for: individuals recovered from natural SARS-CoV-2 infection. The sequenced sample was peripheral blood, obtained after recovery from COVID-19. These receptors all come from a human donor who had recovered from COVID-19.

This chain connects TRBV10-2 to TRBJ1-4; 9 nucleotides align to TRBD1. Germline-derived CDR1 and CDR2 are WSHSY and SAAADI. Unmatched junction bases numbered 8, after V lost 7 bases and J lost 8 bases. The CDR3 totals 14 residues. This chain's CDR3 is CASKGRTGVEKLFF. In DNA form, the CDR3 reads TGCGCCAGCAAGGGTCGGACAGGGGTGGAAAAACTGTTTTTT.

This chain uses TRBV20-1 with TRBJ2-7; D is perhaps TRBD2 (6 bases). Germline values: CDR1 DFQATT, CDR2 SNEGSKA (reference sequence). The CDR3 has 10 residues. DNA of the CDR3: TGCAGCCTGGGGACTGACGAGCAGTACTTC. It translates to CSLGTDEQYF.

The chain employs TRBV11-2 and TRBJ1-1; D may be TRBD1 (5 bases). Trimming pared 6 bases from V and 4 bases from J, leaving 18 bases between. This CDR3 contains 15 residues. CDR1 and CDR2 (germline): SGHAT, FQNNGV. In DNA form, the CDR3 reads TGTGCCAGCAGGGAAACCGGGGGGGAGACCACTGAAGCTTTCTTT. Protein product: CASRETGGETTEAFF.

This chain joins TRBV28 and TRBJ1-1; D call uncertain. Trimming shortened V by 5 bases and J by 0 bases, and 13 bases separated the two germline ends. Germline V gene data show CDR1 as MDHEN and CDR2 as SYDVKM. This CDR3 is built from 15 residues. The DNA for the CDR3 is TGTGCCAGCAGTCCACCCTTAACAATGAACACTGAAGCTTTCTTT. Protein product: CASSPPLTMNTEAFF.

The chain links TRBV28 to TRBJ1-6; no clear D gene. V lost 10 bases and J lost 9, with 13 bases in between. The CDR3 contains 12 residues. Germline values: CDR1 MDHEN, CDR2 SYDVKM. CDR3: CATSSGISPLHF. The CDR3 nucleotides are TGTGCCACCTCAAGTGGGATTTCACCCCTCCACTTT.

The chain is built from TRBV5-4 and TRBJ1-1; 10 bases map to TRBD1. The length of the CDR3 is 16 residues. Germline CDR1 SGHNT, CDR2 YYREEE (reference sequence). V lost 4 bases, J lost 3 bases, and 9 bases stayed unmatched. The CDR3 loop is CASSADRGSYDTEAFF. The CDR3, as DNA: TGTGCCAGCAGCGCGGACAGGGGGTCTTACGACACTGAAGCTTTCTTT.

V is TRBV5-5 and J is TRBJ2-1; no clear D gene. The germline V gene has CDR1 SGHKS and CDR2 YYEKEE (reference sequence). The CDR3 is 13 amino acids. Between the trimmed V and J ends, which lost 2 bases and 8 bases, there was a span of 11 bases. In DNA form, the CDR3 reads TGTGCCAGCAGCTTTCCACCTTCCGATGAGCAGTTCTTC. Its translation: CASSFPPSDEQFF. The whole variable domain, remainder taken from reference TRBV5-5 and TRBJ2-1, is DAGVTQSPTHLIKTRGQQVTLRCSPISGHKSVSWYQQVLGQGPQFIFQYYEKEERGRGNFPDRFSARQFPNYSSELNVNALLLGDSALYLCASSFPPSDEQFFGPGTRLTVL.

The chain has TRBV12-3 or TRBV12-4 and TRBJ1-5; D is unclear. The CDR3 runs 13 residues. The V end was cut by 7 bases, the J end by 7 bases, with 14 bases between. CDR3 sequence reads: CASNADVFQPQHF. In nucleotides, the CDR3 is TGTGCCAGCAACGCGGACGTGTTCCAGCCCCAGCATTTT.

This clone was seen just once. V usage is TRBV28 and J usage is TRBJ2-5; D remains unclear. CDR1 is MDHEN, CDR2 SYDVKM, per germline. V was trimmed by 5 bases and J by 5 bases, leaving 12 bases between them. The CDR3 runs to 13 residues. The CDR3, as DNA: TGTGCCAGCAGTCCCCCGGCCGTTGAGACCCAGTACTTC. Its translation is CASSPPAVETQYF.

This rearrangement joins TRBV19 to TRBJ1-3; the match to TRBD1 covers 9 bases. Germline trimming cut 10 bases from V and 0 bases from J; bases unmatched to any gene: 16. The CDR3 runs to 18 residues. Germline CDR1 and CDR2: LNHDA and SQIVND (reference sequence). The CDR3 DNA follows: TGTGCCATCTCCACCGGGACAGGGACTTTAAACTCTGGAAACACCATATATTTT. It specifies CAISTGTGTLNSGNTIYF.

This chain connects TRBV18 to TRBJ2-1; D gene unclear. The CDR3 consists of 15 residues. Germline CDR1 reads KGHSH; CDR2 reads LQKENI. V was clipped by 3 bases and J by 3 bases, with 12 bases between them. CDR3 DNA: TGTGCCAGCTCACCGGATGTGGACCGCTACAATGAGCAGTTCTTC. Its translation is CASSPDVDRYNEQFF.

V usage is TRBV6-5 and J usage is TRBJ1-1; D not certain. V was cut by 6 bases and J by 0 bases, with 8 bases left in between. The CDR3 is made up of 13 amino acids. Germline CDR1 reads MNHEY; CDR2 reads SVGAGI. The CDR3 nucleotides are TGTGCCAGCAGGGTATCGCTGAACACTGAAGCTTTCTTT. Translating it yields CASRVSLNTEAFF.

This clone has only one observation. The CDR3 sequence is CASSYNPQGSLAKNIQYF. CDR3 bases: TGCGCCAGCAGCTACAACCCCCAGGGGTCCTTAGCCAAAAACATTCAGTACTTC. J is TRBJ2-4 and V is TRBV5-1; D is possibly TRBD1 (6 bases). The CDR3 runs 18 residues. Germline CDR1 and CDR2: SGHRS and YFSETQ. V was clipped by 3 bases and J by 0 bases, with 19 bases between them.

The V and J genes are TRBV18 and TRBJ2-1, with 10 bases lining up with TRBD1. With 1 base clipped from V and 7 bases from J, the junction kept 7 bases outside the gene matches. This CDR3 region has 16 residues. Germline V gene sequence: CDR1 KGHSH, CDR2 LQKENI. CDR3 in amino acids: CASSPLRTGGVNEQFF. The CDR3 coding sequence is TGTGCCAGCTCACCACTCCGGACAGGGGGGGTTAATGAGCAGTTCTTC.

Here the CDR3 DNA reads TGTGCCAGCAGTGAAGCACAGCCTGGTGACTACGAGCAGTACTTC. Its translation: CASSEAQPGDYEQYF. The chain combines TRBV2 with TRBJ2-7; unclear D gene. The V and J ends lost 0 bases and 3 bases respectively, with 12 bases between them. The germline V gene has CDR1 SNHLY and CDR2 FYNNEI. The CDR3 covers 15 residues.

CDR3 residues: CASSGYRDGVLYGYTF. CDR3 DNA: TGTGCCAGCAGCGGGTACCGGGACGGCGTCCTCTATGGCTACACCTTC. The V and J genes are TRBV7-2 and TRBJ1-2; TRBD1 might be the D (5 bases). Trimming shortened V by 5 bases and J by 4 bases, and 20 bases separated the two germline ends. The CDR3 consists of 16 residues. CDR1 is SGHTA and CDR2 is FQGNSA in the germline V gene.

The V gene is TRBV6-5, the J gene TRBJ2-7, with D tentatively TRBD1 or TRBD2 (5 bases each). CDR1 and CDR2 from the germline V gene are MNHEY and SVGAGI. The CDR3 is 14 amino acids. Trimming removed 6 bases from V and 5 bases from J, with 17 bases in between. The CDR3 DNA sequence: TGTGCCAGCAGCCCCCGAGGGGTCAGAGACGAGCAGTACTTC. Its translation: CASSPRGVRDEQYF.

The genes are TRBV7-2 and TRBJ2-2; TRBD1 matches at 7 bases. With 5 bases clipped from V and 5 bases from J, the junction kept 8 bases outside the gene matches. The CDR3 is 15 residues long. CDR1 SGHTA and CDR2 FQGNSA come from the germline V gene. The CDR3 region has the DNA TGTGCCAGCAGCACCAACAGGGGTTTTACCGGGGAGCTGTTTTTT. It translates to CASSTNRGFTGELFF. The variable domain in full, completed from reference TRBV7-2 and TRBJ2-2, reads GAGVSQSPSNKVTEKGKDVELRCDPISGHTALYWYRQSLGQGLEFLIYFQGNSAPDKSGLPSDRFSAERTGGSVSTLTIQRTQQEDSAVYLCASSTNRGFTGELFFGEGSRLTVL.